The source of this T cell receptor beta chain is a study of blood T cell repertoires in COVID-19. Study context: The United States, Italy and Spain provided the acute and convalescent COVID-19 samples. PBMCs, B-cell-depleted T cells, or T cells were the source of the cDNA or gDNA that made up the material.

The V segment lost 4 bases and the J segment 7 bases; nucleotides outside the gene matches: 13. CDR1 SNHLY and CDR2 FYNNEI come from the germline V gene. This CDR3 contains 17 residues. This clone was seen a single time. Authors' data handling: Amplification from reference gene primers served as the basis for estimated nucleated cell counts. Sequenced by immunoSEQ multiplex PCR; TCRdb stores in-frame clones only, minus some. The V and J calls and clone size come from that table; D and trimming were worked out from the DNA. Here the sample spans roughly 130,000 clones, approximately 84% being singletons.

Sequenced sample: peripheral blood. The chain employs TRBV2 and TRBJ1-6; the match to TRBD1 covers 7 bases. The clonotype was recovered from a woman between 55 and 75 years old with acute or convalescent COVID-19. The CDR3: CASSGDRGSRRNSPLHF. In DNA, the CDR3 is TGTGCCAGCAGTGGGGACAGAGGGAGCCGGAGAAATTCACCCCTCCACTTT.